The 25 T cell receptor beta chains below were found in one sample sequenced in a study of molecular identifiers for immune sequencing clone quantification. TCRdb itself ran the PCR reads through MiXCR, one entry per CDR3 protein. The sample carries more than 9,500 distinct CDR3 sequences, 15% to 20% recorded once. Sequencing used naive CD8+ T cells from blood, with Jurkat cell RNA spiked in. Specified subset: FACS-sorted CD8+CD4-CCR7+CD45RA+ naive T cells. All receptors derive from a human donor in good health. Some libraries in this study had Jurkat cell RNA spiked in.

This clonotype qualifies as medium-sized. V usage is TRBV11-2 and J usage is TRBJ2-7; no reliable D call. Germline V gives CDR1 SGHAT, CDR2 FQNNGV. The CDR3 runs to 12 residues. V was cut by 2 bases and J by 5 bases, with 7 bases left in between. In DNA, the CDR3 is TGTGCCAGCAGCTTACTCGCCGACGAGCAGTACTTC. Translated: CASSLLADEQYF.

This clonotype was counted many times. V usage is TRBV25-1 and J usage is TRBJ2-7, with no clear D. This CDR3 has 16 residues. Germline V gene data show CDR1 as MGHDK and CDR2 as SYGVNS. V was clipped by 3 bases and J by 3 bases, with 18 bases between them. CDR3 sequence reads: CASSEGFYFVCYEQYF. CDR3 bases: TGTGCCAGCAGTGAGGGGTTTTACTTTGTGTGCTACGAGCAGTACTTC.

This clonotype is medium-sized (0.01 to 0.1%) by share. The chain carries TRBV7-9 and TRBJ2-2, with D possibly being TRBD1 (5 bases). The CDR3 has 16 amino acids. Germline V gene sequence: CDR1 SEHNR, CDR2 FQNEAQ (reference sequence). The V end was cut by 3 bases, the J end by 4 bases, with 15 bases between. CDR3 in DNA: TGTGCCAGCAGCTTGGGGTCGTGGCAGGGCACCGGGGAGCTGTTTTTT. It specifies CASSLGSWQGTGELFF. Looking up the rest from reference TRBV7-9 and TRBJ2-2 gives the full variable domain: DTGVSQNPRHKITKRGQNVTFRCDPISEHNRLYWYRQTLGQGPEFLTYFQNEAQLEKSRLLSDRFSAERPKGSFSTLEIQRTEQGDSAMYLCASSLGSWQGTGELFFGEGSRLTVL.

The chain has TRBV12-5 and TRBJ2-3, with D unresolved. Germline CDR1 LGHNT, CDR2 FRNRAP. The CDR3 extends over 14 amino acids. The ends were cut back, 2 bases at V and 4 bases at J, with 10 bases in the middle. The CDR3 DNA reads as TGTGCTAGTGGTTTGTTGGGCGCAGCAGATACGCAGTATTTT. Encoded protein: CASGLLGAADTQYF.

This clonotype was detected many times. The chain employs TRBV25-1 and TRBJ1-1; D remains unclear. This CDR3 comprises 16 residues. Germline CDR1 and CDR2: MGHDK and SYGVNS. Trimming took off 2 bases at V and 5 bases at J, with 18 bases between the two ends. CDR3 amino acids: CASSEPTPQTSTEAFF. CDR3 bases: TGTGCCAGCAGTGAACCGACGCCTCAAACAAGTACTGAAGCTTTCTTT.

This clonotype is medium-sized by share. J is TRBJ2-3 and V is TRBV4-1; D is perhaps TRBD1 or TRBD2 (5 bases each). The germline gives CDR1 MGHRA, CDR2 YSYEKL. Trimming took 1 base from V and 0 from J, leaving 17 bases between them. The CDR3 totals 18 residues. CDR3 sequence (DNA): TGCGCCAGCAGCCAAGCCGGGGCAGCAGAATCTAGCACAGATACGCAGTATTTT. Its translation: CASSQAGAAESSTDTQYF.

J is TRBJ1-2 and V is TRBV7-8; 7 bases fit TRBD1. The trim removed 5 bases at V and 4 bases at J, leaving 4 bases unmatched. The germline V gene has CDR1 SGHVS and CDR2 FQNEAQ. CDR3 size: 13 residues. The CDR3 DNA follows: TGTGCCAGCAGCCCACAGGGGACCTATGGCTACACCTTC. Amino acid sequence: CASSPQGTYGYTF.

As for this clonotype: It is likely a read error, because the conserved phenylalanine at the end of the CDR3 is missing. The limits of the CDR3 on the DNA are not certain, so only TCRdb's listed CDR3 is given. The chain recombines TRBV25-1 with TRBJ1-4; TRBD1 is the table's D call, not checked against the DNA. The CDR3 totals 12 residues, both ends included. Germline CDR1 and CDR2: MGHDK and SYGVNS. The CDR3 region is CAARDRNEKPFL.

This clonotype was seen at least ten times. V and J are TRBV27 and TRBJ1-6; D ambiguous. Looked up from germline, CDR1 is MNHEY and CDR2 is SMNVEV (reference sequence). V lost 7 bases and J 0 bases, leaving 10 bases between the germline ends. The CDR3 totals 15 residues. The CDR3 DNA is TGTGCCAGCAACCAAATCAGCTCCTATAATTCACCCCTCCACTTT. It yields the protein CASNQISSYNSPLHF.

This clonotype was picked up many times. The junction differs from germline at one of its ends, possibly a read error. CDR3 sequence: CASREGTSGYYEQYF. CDR3 DNA: TGTGCCAGCAGAGAAGGGACTAGCGGGTACTACGAGCAGTACTTC. The rearrangement uses TRBV6-1 and TRBJ2-7; TRBD2 agrees at 12 bases. The germline CDR1 and CDR2 sequences are MNHNS and SASEGT. CDR3 size: 15 residues.

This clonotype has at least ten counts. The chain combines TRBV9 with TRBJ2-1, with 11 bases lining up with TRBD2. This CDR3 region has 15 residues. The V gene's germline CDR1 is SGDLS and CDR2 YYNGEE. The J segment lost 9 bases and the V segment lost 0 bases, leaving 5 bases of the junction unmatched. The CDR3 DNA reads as TGTGCCAGCAGCGTAGCTTCCGGGACTAGCGGTGAGCAGTTCTTC. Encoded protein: CASSVASGTSGEQFF. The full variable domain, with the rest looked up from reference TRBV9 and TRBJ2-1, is DSGVTQTPKHLITATGQRVTLRCSPRSGDLSVYWYQQSLDQGLQFLIQYYNGEERAKGNILERFSAQQFPDLHSELNLSSLELGDSALYFCASSVASGTSGEQFFGPGTRLTVL.

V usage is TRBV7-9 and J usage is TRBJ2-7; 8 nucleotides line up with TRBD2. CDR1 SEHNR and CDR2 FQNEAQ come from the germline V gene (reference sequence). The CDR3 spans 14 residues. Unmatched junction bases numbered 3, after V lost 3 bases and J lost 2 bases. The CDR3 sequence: CASSLGTRAYEQYF. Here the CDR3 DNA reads TGTGCCAGCAGCTTGGGGACTAGGGCCTACGAGCAGTACTTC.

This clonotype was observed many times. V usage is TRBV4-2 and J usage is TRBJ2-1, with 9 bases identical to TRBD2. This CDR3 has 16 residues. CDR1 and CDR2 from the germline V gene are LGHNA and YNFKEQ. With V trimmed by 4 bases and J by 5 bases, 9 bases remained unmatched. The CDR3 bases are TGTGCCAGCAGCCTCGATTGGCCTAGCGGGGACAATGAGCAGTTCTTC. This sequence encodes CASSLDWPSGDNEQFF.

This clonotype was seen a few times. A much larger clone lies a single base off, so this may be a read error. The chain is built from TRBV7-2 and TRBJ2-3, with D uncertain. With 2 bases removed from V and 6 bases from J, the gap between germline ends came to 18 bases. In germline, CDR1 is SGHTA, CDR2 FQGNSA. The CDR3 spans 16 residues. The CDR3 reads CASSLILVVPPDTQYF. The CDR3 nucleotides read TGTGCCAGCAGCTTAATCCTAGTTGTGCCCCCGGATACGCAGTATTTT.

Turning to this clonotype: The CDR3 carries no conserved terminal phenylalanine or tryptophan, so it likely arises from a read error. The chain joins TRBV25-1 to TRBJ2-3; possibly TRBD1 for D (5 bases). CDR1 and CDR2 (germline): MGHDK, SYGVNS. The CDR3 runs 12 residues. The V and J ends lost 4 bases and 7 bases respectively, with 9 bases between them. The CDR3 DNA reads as TGTGCCAGCAGTGCCGCGGACAATACGCAGTATCTT. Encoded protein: CASSAADNTQYL.

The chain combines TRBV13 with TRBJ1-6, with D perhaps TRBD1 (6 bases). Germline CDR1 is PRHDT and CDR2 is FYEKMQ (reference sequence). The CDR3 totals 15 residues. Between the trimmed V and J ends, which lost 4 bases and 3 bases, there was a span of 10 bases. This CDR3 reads CASSSSTGYNSPLHF. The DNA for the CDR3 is TGTGCCAGCAGCTCGTCGACAGGCTATAATTCACCCCTCCACTTT.

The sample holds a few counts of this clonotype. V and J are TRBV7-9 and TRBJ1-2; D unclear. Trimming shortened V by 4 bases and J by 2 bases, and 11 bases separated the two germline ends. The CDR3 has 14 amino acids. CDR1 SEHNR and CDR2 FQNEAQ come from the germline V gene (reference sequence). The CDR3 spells CASSSGLTNYGYTF. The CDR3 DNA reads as TGTGCCAGCAGCTCAGGACTCACAAACTATGGCTACACCTTC.

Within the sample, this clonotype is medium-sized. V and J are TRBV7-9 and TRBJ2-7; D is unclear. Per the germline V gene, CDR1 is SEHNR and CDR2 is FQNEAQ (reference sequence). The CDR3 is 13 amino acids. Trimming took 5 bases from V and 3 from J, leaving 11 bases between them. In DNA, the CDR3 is TGTGCCAGCAGCATGCAAGCCGGCTACGAGCAGTACTTC. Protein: CASSMQAGYEQYF.

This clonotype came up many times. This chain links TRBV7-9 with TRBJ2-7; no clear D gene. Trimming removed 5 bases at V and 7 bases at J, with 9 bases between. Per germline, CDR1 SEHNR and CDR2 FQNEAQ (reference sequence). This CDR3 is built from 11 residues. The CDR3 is CASSPGEEQYF. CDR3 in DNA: TGTGCCAGCAGCCCAGGTGAGGAGCAGTACTTC.

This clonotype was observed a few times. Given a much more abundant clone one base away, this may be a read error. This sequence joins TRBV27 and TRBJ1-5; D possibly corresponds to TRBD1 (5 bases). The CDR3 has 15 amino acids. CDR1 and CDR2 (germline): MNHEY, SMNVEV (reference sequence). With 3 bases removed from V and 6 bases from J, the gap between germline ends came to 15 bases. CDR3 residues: CASSFVGALGQPQHF. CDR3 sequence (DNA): TGTGCCAGCAGTTTTGTCGGGGCGCTGGGTCAGCCCCAGCATTTT.

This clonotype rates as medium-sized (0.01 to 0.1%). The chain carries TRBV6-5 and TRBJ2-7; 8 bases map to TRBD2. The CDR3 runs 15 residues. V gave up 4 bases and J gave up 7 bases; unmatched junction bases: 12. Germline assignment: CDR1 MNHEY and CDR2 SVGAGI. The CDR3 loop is CASSWGAGAPWEQYF. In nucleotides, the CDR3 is TGTGCCAGCAGTTGGGGAGCGGGAGCCCCTTGGGAGCAGTACTTC.

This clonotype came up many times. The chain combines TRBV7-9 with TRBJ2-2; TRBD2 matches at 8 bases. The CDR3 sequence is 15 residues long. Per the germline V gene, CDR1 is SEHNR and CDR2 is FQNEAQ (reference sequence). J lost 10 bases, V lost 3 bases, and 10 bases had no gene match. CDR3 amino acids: CASSFTPGGPSELFF. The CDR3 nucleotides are TGTGCCAGCAGCTTCACACCGGGAGGGCCGTCGGAGCTGTTTTTT.

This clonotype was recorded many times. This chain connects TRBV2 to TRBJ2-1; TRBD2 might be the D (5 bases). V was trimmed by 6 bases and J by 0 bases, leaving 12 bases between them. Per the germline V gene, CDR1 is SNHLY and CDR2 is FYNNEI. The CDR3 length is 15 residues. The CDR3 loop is CASRGLAHSYNEQFF. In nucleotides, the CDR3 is TGTGCCAGCAGGGGTCTAGCACACTCCTACAATGAGCAGTTCTTC.

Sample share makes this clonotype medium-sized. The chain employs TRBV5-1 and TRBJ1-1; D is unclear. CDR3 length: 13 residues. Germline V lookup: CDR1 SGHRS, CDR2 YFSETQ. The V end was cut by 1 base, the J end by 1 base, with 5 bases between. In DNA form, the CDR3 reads TGCGCCAGCAGCTTGCGTAGGAACACTGAAGCTTTCTTT. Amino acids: CASSLRRNTEAFF.

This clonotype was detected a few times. In nucleotides, the CDR3 is TGTGCCAGCAGCAGAGGACAGACTGAAGCTTTCTTT. Translated: CASSRGQTEAFF. V gene TRBV5-4 combines with J gene TRBJ1-1; tentative D call: TRBD1 (6 bases). Trimming took off 4 bases at V and 5 bases at J, with 9 bases between the two ends. This CDR3 has 12 amino acids. CDR1 is SGHNT, CDR2 YYREEE, per germline (reference sequence).